This section outlines one T cell receptor beta chain sequence together with its context. Its antigen remains unknown. Only in-frame clones appear in the TCRdb table, and some are missing; sequencing was by immunoSEQ multiplex PCR. The sample lists 130,000 or so clones, over 80% occurring once. The germline CDR1 and CDR2 sequences are LGHDT and YNNKEL (reference sequence). The CDR3 length is 15 residues. Trimming cost V 4 bases and J 4 bases, with 16 bases left between them. The sample originates from a study of T cell responses to AZD1222 COVID-19 vaccine. Study findings and constraints: Without day 14 samples, only post-peak T cell repertoires were studied. Spike-specific TCR repertoires showed rising breadth and depth after two AZD1222 doses.

The V call is TRBV3-1 (or the pseudogene TRBV3-2), the J call TRBJ1-2, with D unclear. The sequencing here drew on peripheral blood, taken on day 0 of AZD1222 vaccination. This TCR derives from an adult in good health. CDR3: CASSLGRAELYGYTF. CDR3 nucleotides: TGTGCCAGCAGCCTTGGTCGGGCAGAGCTCTATGGCTACACCTTC.